One sample yielded the 23 T cell receptor beta chains listed below, sequenced in a study of blood T cell repertoires in COVID-19. Assay used: immunoSEQ multiplex PCR; TCRdb lists only in-frame clones, some missing. This table has around 100,000 clones, over 65% appearing once. Material: peripheral blood. These TCRs come from a man in his fifties or sixties with acute or convalescent COVID-19.

The rearrangement joins TRBV27 to TRBJ2-1; TRBD2 aligns across 13 bases. Germline V CDR1 and CDR2: MNHEY, SMNVEV (reference sequence). The CDR3 sequence is 20 residues long. After removal of 2 bases from V and 6 bases from J, the junction contained 16 bases not matched to a gene. CDR3 DNA: TGTGCCAGCAGTTTACTCCCGGGACTAGCGGGACTGGAGGGAAGCAATGAGCAGTTCTTC. This codes for CASSLLPGLAGLEGSNEQFF.

The gene calls are TRBV5-1 and TRBJ1-1; weak D call: TRBD1 (5 bases). With 5 bases removed from V and 0 bases from J, the gap between germline ends came to 8 bases. The CDR3 runs to 13 residues. CDR1 SGHRS and CDR2 YFSETQ come from the germline V gene. CDR3 in DNA: TGCGCCAGCAGTCAGACAGTGAACACTGAAGCTTTCTTT. Translated: CASSQTVNTEAFF.

About this clone itself: Additional DNA sequences in this sample encode the identical CDR3. This chain connects TRBV13 to TRBJ2-6; D is unresolved. V lost 6 bases and J lost 1, with 4 bases in between. Germline CDR1 is PRHDT and CDR2 is FYEKMQ (reference sequence). The CDR3 is made up of 13 amino acids. The CDR3 sequence is CASSLSGANVLTF. Written as DNA, the CDR3 is TGTGCCAGCAGTCTGTCTGGGGCCAACGTCCTGACTTTC.

The gene calls are TRBV10-3 and TRBJ1-1, with 9 bases matching TRBD1. The V gene's germline CDR1 is ENHRY and CDR2 SYGVKD. V was pared by 11 bases and J by 8 bases, with 15 bases of the junction left unmatched. This CDR3 contains 14 residues. The CDR3 bases are TGTGCCGTCGCGAGGGACAGGGCTTTCGGAGAAGCTTTCTTT. Translated: CAVARDRAFGEAFF.

As DNA, the CDR3 is TGTGCCAGCAGTGAAAGCGGGAAGGGGACAGATACGCAGTATTTT. It yields the protein CASSESGKGTDTQYF. V usage is TRBV6-1 and J usage is TRBJ2-3; 7 nucleotides agree with TRBD2. The CDR3 spans 15 residues. With V trimmed by 2 bases and J by 3 bases, 5 bases remained unmatched. Germline assignment: CDR1 MNHNS and CDR2 SASEGT.

A single count supports this clone. CDR3 in amino acids: CASSLTSNVLTF. In nucleotides, the CDR3 is TGTGCCAGCAGCTTAACCAGCAACGTCCTGACTTTC. V usage is TRBV7-9 and J usage is TRBJ2-6, with D unclear. V lost 2 bases and J 9 bases, leaving 5 bases between the germline ends. CDR3 length equals 12 residues. Germline V CDR1 and CDR2: SEHNR, FQNEAQ (reference sequence).

V is TRBV6-5 and J is TRBJ2-3; unclear D gene. Germline loops: CDR1 MNHEY, CDR2 SVGAGI. The V end lost 2 bases, the J end lost 2 bases, and 5 bases lay between the germline ends. The CDR3 runs 13 residues. CDR3 sequence: CASSYGTTDTQYF. As DNA, the CDR3 is TGTGCCAGCAGTTACGGCACCACAGATACGCAGTATTTT.

The J gene is TRBJ1-2, the V gene TRBV3-1 (or the pseudogene TRBV3-2); TRBD1 matches at 10 bases. Unmatched junction bases numbered 4, after V lost 4 bases and J lost 2 bases. The CDR3 has 15 amino acids. Germline V CDR1 and CDR2: LGHDT, YNNKEL (reference sequence). For the CDR3, the DNA is TGTGCCAGCAGCCGCCGGGACAGGGGCAACTATGGCTACACCTTC. It translates to CASSRRDRGNYGYTF.

The rearrangement joins TRBV21-1 to TRBJ2-2; the table's D call, TRBD2, has no DNA check behind it. TRBV21-1 is a pseudogene locus. CDR3 length equals 16 residues. The CDR3 sequence: CASSKETGSGTGELFF. Here the CDR3 DNA reads TGTGCCAGCAGCAAAGAAACCGGGAGTGGCACCGGGGAGCTGTTTTTT.

There are a few counts of this clone. The rearrangement links TRBV19 to TRBJ1-1; tentatively, D is TRBD1 (5 bases). Germline CDR1 reads LNHDA; CDR2 reads SQIVND (reference sequence). Deletions cut 5 bases from V and 4 bases from J, with 17 bases between. This CDR3 spans 15 amino acids. In DNA form, the CDR3 reads TGTGCCAGTAGTTCAGGCGGGGGGTGGAGCACTGAAGCTTTCTTT. Protein sequence: CASSSGGGWSTEAFF. Filled out from reference TRBV19 and TRBJ1-1, the complete variable domain reads DGGITQSPKYLFRKEGQNVTLSCEQNLNHDAMYWYRQDPGQGLRLIYYSQIVNDFQKGDIAEGYSVSREKKESFPLTVTSAQKNPTAFYLCASSSGGGWSTEAFFGQGTRLTVV.

This rearrangement joins TRBV25-1 to TRBJ1-1; D uncertain. Per the germline V gene, CDR1 is MGHDK and CDR2 is SYGVNS. Trimming cost V 3 bases and J 1 base, with 12 bases left between them. This CDR3 spans 15 amino acids. CDR3 nucleotides: TGTGCCAGCAGTGACCCGGGAATGGAGAACACTGAAGCTTTCTTT. It translates to CASSDPGMENTEAFF.

This rearrangement joins TRBV3-1 (or the pseudogene TRBV3-2) to TRBJ2-5, with a weak D call TRBD2 (5 bases). Trimming removed 0 bases at V and 7 bases at J, with 15 bases between. Germline loops: CDR1 LGHDT, CDR2 YNNKEL (reference sequence). The CDR3 has 15 residues. In nucleotides, the CDR3 is TGTGCCAGCAGCCAAGATGGTGGACTTAAAGGGACCCAGTACTTC. The encoded protein is CASSQDGGLKGTQYF.

The V gene is TRBV7-8, the J gene TRBJ2-1; possible D gene TRBD1, 5 bases. This CDR3 contains 19 residues. Germline assignment: CDR1 SGHVS and CDR2 FQNEAQ. Trimming took off 5 bases at V and 0 bases at J, with 23 bases between the two ends. The CDR3 protein is CASSPASVTGRSSYNEQFF. CDR3 nucleotides: TGTGCCAGCAGCCCGGCATCGGTCACAGGCAGAAGCTCCTACAATGAGCAGTTCTTC. Based on the CDR3 plus reference TRBV7-8 and TRBJ2-1, the full variable domain is GAGVSQSPRYKVAKRGQDVALRCDPISGHVSLFWYQQALGQGPEFLTYFQNEAQLDKSGLPSDRFFAERPEGSVSTLKIQRTQQEDSAVYLCASSPASVTGRSSYNEQFFGPGTRLTVL.

V and J are TRBV24-1 and TRBJ1-2, with TRBD1 matching over 8 bases. Germline V gene data show CDR1 as KGHDR and CDR2 as SFDVKD. J gave up 7 bases and V 4 bases, and 13 bases lay outside the gene matches. This CDR3 has 16 amino acids. In DNA form, the CDR3 reads TGTGCCACCAGTGAGTCCAGGGGGCGCAATGGTGGTGGCTACACCTTC. As protein: CATSESRGRNGGGYTF.

The gene calls are TRBV5-6 and TRBJ1-2; 12 bases align to TRBD1. J was trimmed by 3 bases and V by 0 bases; bases with no gene match: 6. There are 17 residues in the CDR3. Looked up from germline, CDR1 is SGHDT and CDR2 is YYEEEE. The CDR3 region is CASSLVGDRGHDYGYTF. In nucleotides, the CDR3 is TGTGCCAGCAGCTTGGTTGGGGACAGGGGGCACGACTATGGCTACACCTTC.

The chain employs TRBV5-1 and TRBJ2-1, with 11 nucleotides matching TRBD2. Germline CDR1 is SGHRS and CDR2 is YFSETQ. This CDR3 spans 17 amino acids. V was clipped by 0 bases and J by 1 base; unmatched bases: 3. The CDR3 spells CASSLGLAGTSYNEQFF. In DNA form, the CDR3 reads TGCGCCAGCAGCTTGGGACTAGCGGGAACTTCCTACAATGAGCAGTTCTTC.

The chain links TRBV28 to TRBJ1-2; TRBD1 matches at 9 bases. The J segment lost 4 bases and the V segment lost 11 bases, leaving 14 bases of the junction unmatched. Germline V gives CDR1 MDHEN, CDR2 SYDVKM. The CDR3 has 15 residues. CDR3 amino acids: CAANRPGQGSYGYTF. The CDR3, as DNA: TGTGCCGCCAACCGACCGGGACAGGGCAGCTATGGCTACACCTTC.

V gene TRBV4-3 combines with J gene TRBJ2-2, with 11 bases matching TRBD2. V was clipped by 0 bases and J by 6 bases; unmatched bases: 6. CDR1 LGHNA and CDR2 YSLEER come from the germline V gene. The CDR3 is made up of 17 amino acids. The CDR3 reads CASSQEDILAGAGELFF. CDR3 bases: TGCGCCAGCAGCCAAGAGGATATACTAGCGGGGGCCGGGGAGCTGTTTTTT.

The genes are TRBV7-8 and TRBJ2-5; TRBD1 is a possible D gene (6 bases). The V and J ends lost 5 bases and 5 bases respectively, with 12 bases between them. The CDR3 spans 13 residues. The V gene's germline CDR1 is SGHVS and CDR2 FQNEAQ. CDR3 nucleotides: TGTGCCAGCAGCCTCGGACAGATGGAGACCCAGTACTTC. Protein: CASSLGQMETQYF.

There are many counts of this clone. The V and J genes are TRBV6-2 or TRBV6-3 and TRBJ1-2, with 7 bases that match TRBD1. The V gene end was trimmed by 6 bases and the J gene end by 2 bases; junction bases not matched to a gene: 9. Per germline, CDR1 MNHEY and CDR2 SVGEGT. The CDR3 sequence is 15 residues long. The CDR3 nucleotides read TGTGCCAGCAGCCGGGGGATACAGGGGAACTATGGCTACACCTTC. It yields the protein CASSRGIQGNYGYTF.

This sequence joins TRBV28 and TRBJ2-3, with TRBD2 identical over 10 bases. CDR1 and CDR2 from the germline V gene are MDHEN and SYDVKM. The CDR3 has 15 amino acids. Trimming took 5 bases from V and 6 from J; bases not matched to a gene: 8. CDR3 region: CASSTSGRAWDTQYF. In DNA form, the CDR3 reads TGTGCCAGCAGTACCAGCGGGAGGGCCTGGGATACGCAGTATTTT.

The rearrangement uses TRBV27 and TRBJ2-1; D ambiguous. Trimming removed 6 bases at V and 7 bases at J, with 16 bases between. The CDR3 sequence is 14 residues long. In germline, CDR1 is MNHEY, CDR2 SMNVEV (reference sequence). The DNA for the CDR3 is TGTGCCAGCAGCCCATCCTGGGCCGCGAATGAGCAGTTCTTC. Residues: CASSPSWAANEQFF.

The rearrangement links TRBV6-5 to TRBJ2-1; TRBD2 might be the D (6 bases). CDR1 MNHEY and CDR2 SVGAGI come from the germline V gene. V lost 4 bases and J lost 0, with 13 bases in between. The CDR3 consists of 16 residues. The CDR3 coding sequence is TGTGCCAGCAGTTTCCTAGCGAAGAGCTCCTACAATGAGCAGTTCTTC. This translates into CASSFLAKSSYNEQFF.